This TCR beta chain stems from a study of T cell changes during pregnancy in multiple sclerosis. The protocol was immunoSEQ multiplex PCR, while the TCRdb copy is restricted to in-frame clones and leaves out a portion. The sample holds fewer than 90,000 clones; 80% to 95% are singletons and the top ten take 1.3% to 1.5%. This CDR3 is 16 amino acids long. Trimming removed 5 bases from V and 3 bases from J; junction bases left unmatched: 8. Looked up from germline, CDR1 is LNHDA and CDR2 is SQIVND (reference sequence). This clonotype was obtained from a female donor in good health, enrolled as a control in a pregnancy study. This chain connects TRBV19 to TRBJ2-3; TRBD1 matches 10 bases. Source: peripheral blood, taken in the third trimester of pregnancy. The CDR3 DNA is TGTGCCAGTAGTCCAACGACAGGGGGCGCGACAGATACGCAGTATTTT. Translating it yields CASSPTTGGATDTQYF.